This TCR beta chain derives from a study of Ad26.COV2.S vaccination and SARS-CoV-2 variants. Study-level information: Donor participated within the Ad26.COV2.S arm of the COV1001 trial. Overall study results and limits: Individuals receiving vaccine had higher spike-specific TCR breadth than placebo recipients did. With respect to non-spike TCR breadth, vaccine and placebo recipients were similar. It is possible that the TCR breadth and depth analyses underestimated the total T cell responses.

Some clones are missing from TCRdb's copy, which holds only in-frame ones; the method was immunoSEQ multiplex PCR. This sample carries 410,000 or so clones, about 90% of them seen once, and the ten largest clones take less than 2%. For this clone: The antigen remains undetermined.

As for treatment: 19 received Ad26.COV2.S at low or high dose, single or two shots; about five received placebo; per-sample allocation not given. Samples analyzed were those drawn on day 63 after the first vaccine or placebo injection. The sequenced sample was peripheral blood, obtained in a trial of Ad26.COV2.S vaccine versus placebo. This TCR came from a person aged 18-60 years who received the Ad26.COV2.S COVID-19 vaccine or a placebo.

This chain's CDR3 is CASSLTGGSREQYF. CDR3 nucleotides: TGTGCCAGCAGCTTAACAGGGGGCTCTCGCGAGCAGTACTTC. J is TRBJ2-7 and V is TRBV28, with 9 bases lining up with TRBD1. The CDR3 totals 14 residues. V was pared by 6 bases and J by 6 bases, with 9 bases of the junction left unmatched. Germline V gene sequence: CDR1 MDHEN, CDR2 SYDVKM.